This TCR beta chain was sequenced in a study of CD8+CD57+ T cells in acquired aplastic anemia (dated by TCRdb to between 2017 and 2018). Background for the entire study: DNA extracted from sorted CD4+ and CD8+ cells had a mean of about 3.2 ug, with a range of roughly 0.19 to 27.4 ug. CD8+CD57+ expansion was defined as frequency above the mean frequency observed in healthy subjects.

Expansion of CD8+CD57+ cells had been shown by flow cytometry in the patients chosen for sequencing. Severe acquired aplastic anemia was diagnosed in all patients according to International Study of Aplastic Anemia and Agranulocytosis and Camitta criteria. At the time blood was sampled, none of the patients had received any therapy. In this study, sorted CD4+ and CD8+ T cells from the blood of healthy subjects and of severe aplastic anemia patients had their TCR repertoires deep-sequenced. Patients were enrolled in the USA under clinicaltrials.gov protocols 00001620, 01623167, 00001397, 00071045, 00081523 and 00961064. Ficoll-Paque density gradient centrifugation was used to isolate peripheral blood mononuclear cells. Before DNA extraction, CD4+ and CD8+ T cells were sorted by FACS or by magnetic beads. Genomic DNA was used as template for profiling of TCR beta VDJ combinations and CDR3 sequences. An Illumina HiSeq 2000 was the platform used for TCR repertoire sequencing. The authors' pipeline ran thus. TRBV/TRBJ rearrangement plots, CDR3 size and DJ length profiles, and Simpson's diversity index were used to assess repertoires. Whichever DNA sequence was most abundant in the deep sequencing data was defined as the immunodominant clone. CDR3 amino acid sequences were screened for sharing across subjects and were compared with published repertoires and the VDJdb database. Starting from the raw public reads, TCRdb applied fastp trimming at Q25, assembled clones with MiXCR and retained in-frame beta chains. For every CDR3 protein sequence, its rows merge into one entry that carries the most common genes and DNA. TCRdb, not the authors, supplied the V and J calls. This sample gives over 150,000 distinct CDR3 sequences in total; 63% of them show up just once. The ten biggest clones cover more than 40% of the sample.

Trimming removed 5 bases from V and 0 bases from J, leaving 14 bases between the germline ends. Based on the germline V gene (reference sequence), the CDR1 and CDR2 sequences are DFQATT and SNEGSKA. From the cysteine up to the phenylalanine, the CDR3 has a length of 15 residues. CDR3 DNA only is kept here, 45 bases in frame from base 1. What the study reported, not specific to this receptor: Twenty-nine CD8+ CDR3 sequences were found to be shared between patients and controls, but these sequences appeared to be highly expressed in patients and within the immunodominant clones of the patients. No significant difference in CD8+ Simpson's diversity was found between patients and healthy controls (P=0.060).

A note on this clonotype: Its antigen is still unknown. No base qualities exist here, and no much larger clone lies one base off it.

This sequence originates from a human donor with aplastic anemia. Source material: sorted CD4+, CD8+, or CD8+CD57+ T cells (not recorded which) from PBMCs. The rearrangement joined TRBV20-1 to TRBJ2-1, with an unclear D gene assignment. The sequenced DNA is TGCAGTGCTCGAATGGGTCTTACCTCCTACAATGAGCAGTTCTTC. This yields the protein CSARMGLTSYNEQFF.